This is a list of T cell receptor beta chains from one sample in a study of cytomegalovirus exposure and HLA in healthy donors. Clones were read by immunoSEQ multiplex PCR, and TCRdb kept only the in-frame ones, dropping some. This table holds around 76,000 clones, 78% found once. The sequencing input was PBMCs. Receptors were obtained from a man aged 35 to 55 in good health and CMV-seronegative. Each CDR3 is given with its conserved first and last residue. The D gene is left open where the match is weak. A row's size may be missing; if present it is once, few, many or a size class.

.	TRBV7-9	TRBJ1-5	.	CASSGGSYSNQPQHF	TGTGCCAGCAGCGGAGGTAGCTATAGCAATCAGCCCCAGCATTTT
.	TRBV12-5	TRBJ2-7	.	CASGLGLAQYF	TGTGCTAGTGGTTTGGGGCTGGCGCAGTACTTC
few	TRBV27	TRBJ1-1	.	CASSIALSNTEAFF	TGTGCCAGCAGTATAGCACTTTCGAACACTGAAGCTTTCTTT
.	TRBV5-1	TRBJ2-3	TRBD2	CASSFTSGSESDTQYF	TGCGCCAGCAGCTTTACTAGCGGGAGTGAATCAGATACGCAGTATTTT
.	TRBV6-1	TRBJ2-7	.	CASSGQGFSYEQYF	TGTGCCAGCAGTGGGCAGGGCTTCTCCTACGAGCAGTACTTC
.	TRBV5-1	TRBJ2-1	TRBD2	CASSPWTSGRVFSYNEQFF	TGCGCCAGCAGCCCGTGGACTAGCGGGAGAGTCTTCTCCTACAATGAGCAGTTCTTC
.	TRBV5-4	TRBJ2-6	.	CASSSTGRGFSGANVLTF	TGTGCCAGCAGCTCGACAGGAAGGGGGTTCTCTGGGGCCAACGTCCTGACTTTC
.	TRBV15	TRBJ1-6	.	CATSPLARSRRGSSPLHF	TGTGCCACCAGCCCTCTAGCAAGGAGTAGACGTGGAAGTTCACCCCTCCACTTT
.	TRBV2	TRBJ1-5	TRBD1	CASSRDRVGNQPQHF	TGTGCCAGCAGCCGCGACAGGGTCGGCAATCAGCCCCAGCATTTT
.	TRBV9	TRBJ1-3	.	CASSVERQSLSGNTIYF	TGTGCCAGCAGCGTGGAGAGACAGTCTCTCTCTGGAAACACCATATATTTT
.	TRBV5-1	TRBJ2-5	TRBD2	CASREGVETQYF	TGCGCCAGCCGGGAGGGAGTGGAGACCCAGTACTTC
.	TRBV7-6	TRBJ2-5	TRBD2	CASSARTSGETQYF	TGTGCCAGCAGCGCAAGGACTAGCGGGGAGACCCAGTACTTC
few	TRBV7-2	TRBJ2-1	TRBD1	CASSPRTGGSKFF	TGTGCCAGCAGCCCGAGGACAGGGGGCAGTAAGTTCTTC
once	TRBV2	TRBJ2-7	TRBD1	CASSEGAGQAYEQYF	TGTGCCAGCAGTGAAGGGGCGGGACAGGCCTACGAGCAGTACTTC
.	TRBV18	TRBJ1-1	TRBD1	CASSPRTGEMGEAFF	TGTGCCAGCTCACCGAGGACAGGGGAAATGGGTGAAGCTTTCTTT
.	TRBV7-3	TRBJ1-1	.	CASSFAGNTEAFF	TGTGCCAGCAGCTTTGCCGGGAACACTGAAGCTTTCTTT
.	TRBV29-1	TRBJ1-5	TRBD1	CSPRDRGGQPQHF	TGCAGCCCCCGGGACAGGGGAGGTCAGCCCCAGCATTTT
.	TRBV10-3	TRBJ2-7	.	CAISESMSDYRSYEQYF	TGTGCCATCAGTGAGTCGATGTCGGACTACCGCTCCTACGAGCAGTACTTC
.	TRBV18	TRBJ2-7	TRBD1	CASSPGPGTGLSYEQYF	TGTGCCAGCTCACCAGGCCCCGGGACAGGACTTTCCTACGAGCAGTACTTC
.	TRBV7-9	TRBJ1-5	.	CASSPAPRDQPQHF	TGTGCCAGCAGCCCCGCGCCGCGGGATCAGCCCCAGCATTTT
.	TRBV19	TRBJ2-7	TRBD2	CASSRTGTTTSEQYF	TGTGCCAGTAGCCGGACCGGGACTACCACCTCTGAGCAGTACTTC
.	TRBV6-5	TRBJ1-2	TRBD1	CASSSRTGTYYGYTF	TGTGCCAGCAGTTCCCGGACAGGGACATACTATGGCTACACCTTC
.	TRBV2	TRBJ1-1	TRBD1	CASSLPRTGYKAEAFF	TGTGCCAGCAGTCTTCCTCGGACAGGTTATAAAGCTGAAGCTTTCTTT
.	TRBV19	TRBJ2-6	TRBD2	CASSSWGGVTSGANVLTF	TGTGCCAGTAGTAGTTGGGGGGGGGTAACTTCTGGGGCCAACGTCCTGACTTTC
.	TRBV29-1	TRBJ1-3	.	CSGIRGSGNTIYF	TGCAGCGGCATCAGGGGCTCCGGAAACACCATATATTTT
.	TRBV28	TRBJ2-3	.	CASGGGGTDTQYF	TGTGCCAGCGGAGGGGGGGGCACAGATACGCAGTATTTT
.	TRBV28	TRBJ2-3	.	CASSGTRKIPDTQYF	TGTGCCAGCAGTGGAACTAGAAAGATCCCAGATACGCAGTATTTT
.	TRBV5-1	TRBJ2-2	.	CASSLDTNTGELFF	TGCGCCAGCAGCTTGGACACGAACACCGGGGAGCTGTTTTTT
.	TRBV28	TRBJ1-5	.	CASRPPTESNQPQHF	TGTGCCAGCAGGCCCCCCACGGAGAGCAATCAGCCCCAGCATTTT
.	TRBV7-9	TRBJ2-2	.	CASSLAGGSGELFF	TGTGCCAGCAGCTTAGCGGGCGGGTCCGGGGAGCTGTTTTTT
.	TRBV19	TRBJ1-4	.	CASSIGPSDRLGEKLFF	TGTGCCAGTAGTATCGGGCCAAGTGACAGGTTAGGTGAAAAACTGTTTTTT
.	TRBV9	TRBJ2-3	TRBD1	CASSKRQGRDTQYF	TGTGCCAGCAGCAAGAGACAGGGGAGAGATACGCAGTATTTT
.	TRBV6-5	TRBJ2-4	.	CASRSGWENIQYF	TGTGCCAGCAGATCAGGGTGGGAAAACATTCAGTACTTC
.	TRBV7-9	TRBJ2-7	TRBD1	CASRRQTGDEQYF	TGTGCCAGCAGACGTCAGACAGGGGACGAGCAGTACTTC
.	TRBV29-1	TRBJ2-7	.	CSVRDSQAHEQYF	TGCAGCGTTCGGGACTCACAAGCCCACGAGCAGTACTTC
.	TRBV18	TRBJ2-1	TRBD2	CASSPALAGGNEQFF	TGTGCCAGCTCACCAGCACTAGCGGGAGGCAATGAGCAGTTCTTC
.	TRBV6-6	TRBJ1-1	.	CASRTELTEAFF	TGTGCCAGCAGGACAGAGTTGACTGAAGCTTTCTTT
.	TRBV7-6	TRBJ2-7	.	CASSPRDSLYEQYF	TGTGCCAGCAGCCCAAGAGACTCCCTCTACGAGCAGTACTTC
.	TRBV28	TRBJ2-5	.	CASSMPSDQETQYF	TGTGCCAGCAGTATGCCTAGCGATCAAGAGACCCAGTACTTC
few	TRBV6-5	TRBJ2-3	TRBD1	CASSYTGTGTDTQYF	TGTGCCAGCAGTTACACCGGGACAGGAACAGATACGCAGTATTTT
.	TRBV27	TRBJ2-1	.	CASSVRGGNEQFF	TGTGCCAGCAGCGTAAGGGGAGGTAATGAGCAGTTCTTC
.	TRBV7-9	TRBJ2-7	TRBD2	CASPDSGRALEQYF	TGTGCCAGCCCGGACAGCGGGAGGGCCCTCGAGCAGTACTTC
.	TRBV27	TRBJ1-1	.	CASSSPTGQASTEAFF	TGTGCCAGCAGTTCCCCCACGGGACAAGCGTCCACTGAAGCTTTCTTT
.	TRBV2	TRBJ2-7	.	CASSDSVFVSTEESDEQYF	TGTGCCAGCAGTGATTCAGTTTTTGTTTCGACTGAGGAAAGTGACGAGCAGTACTTC
.	TRBV5-1	TRBJ1-5	.	CASTLGGGQPQHF	TGCGCCAGCACCCTCGGTGGAGGTCAGCCCCAGCATTTT
.	TRBV19	TRBJ2-3	TRBD2	CASSARTSGTDTQYF	TGTGCCAGTAGTGCCCGGACTAGCGGCACAGATACGCAGTATTTT
.	TRBV18	TRBJ1-2	TRBD1	CASSFRTGEGYTF	TGTGCCAGCTCATTCCGGACAGGGGAAGGCTACACCTTC
.	TRBV7-9	TRBJ2-7	.	CASSLTQARGEQYF	TGTGCCAGCAGCCTAACTCAGGCCAGGGGCGAGCAGTACTTC
.	TRBV6-5	TRBJ2-1	TRBD1	CASSYEQQGSSEQFF	TGTGCCAGCAGTTACGAACAACAGGGGTCGAGTGAGCAGTTCTTC
few	TRBV27	TRBJ2-2	TRBD1	CASSWLRTGGVTGELFF	TGTGCCAGCAGTTGGTTGAGGACAGGGGGTGTGACCGGGGAGCTGTTTTTT
once	TRBV7-2	TRBJ1-3	.	CASSPFEGNTIYF	TGTGCCAGCAGCCCCTTTGAGGGAAACACCATATATTTT
.	TRBV5-4	TRBJ1-3	.	CASSLSPGPGNTIYF	TGTGCCAGCAGCTTAAGTCCAGGGCCTGGAAACACCATATATTTT
.	TRBV2	TRBJ1-1	.	CASSETGYTEAFF	TGTGCCAGCAGTGAAACAGGGTACACTGAAGCTTTCTTT